This TCR beta chain is drawn from a study of CD8 T cells in Susac syndrome. Study-wide context: The Susac syndrome patients were therapy-naive, on corticosteroids, or on intravenous immunoglobulin alone at blood draw. Notes on the study in general: Clonal CD8+ expansion in Susac was highest in TEMRA cells and active patients. Susac-specific public clones were found in both the total CD8+ and the CD8+ TEMRA repertoires, with fewer than 20 in the former and five in the latter.

Random hexamers were used to reverse transcribe an amount of about 0.45 to 1 ug RNA. Amplification of TCR beta CDR3 used immunoSEQ multiplex PCR across 54 Vbeta and 13 Jbeta. Each CDR3 protein gets one entry after TCRdb re-called the immunoSEQ multiplex PCR reads with MiXCR. The sample yields some 140,000 distinct CDR3 sequences, just under 95% seen once. Note on this clonotype: Its antigen is not known.

V dropped 0 bases and J dropped 0; count of bases not matched to a gene: 2. The V gene's germline CDR1 is DFQATT and CDR2 SNEGSKA (reference sequence). The CDR3 has 15 amino acids. Sequencing was carried out using CD8+ T cells from PBMCs. The J gene is TRBJ2-7, the V gene TRBV20-1; TRBD2 agrees at 10 bases. This TCR came from a human donor with Susac syndrome. In DNA form, the CDR3 reads TGCAGTGCTAGAGAAGCTAGCGGGAGCTCCTACGAGCAGTACTTC. Translated: CSAREASGSSYEQYF.